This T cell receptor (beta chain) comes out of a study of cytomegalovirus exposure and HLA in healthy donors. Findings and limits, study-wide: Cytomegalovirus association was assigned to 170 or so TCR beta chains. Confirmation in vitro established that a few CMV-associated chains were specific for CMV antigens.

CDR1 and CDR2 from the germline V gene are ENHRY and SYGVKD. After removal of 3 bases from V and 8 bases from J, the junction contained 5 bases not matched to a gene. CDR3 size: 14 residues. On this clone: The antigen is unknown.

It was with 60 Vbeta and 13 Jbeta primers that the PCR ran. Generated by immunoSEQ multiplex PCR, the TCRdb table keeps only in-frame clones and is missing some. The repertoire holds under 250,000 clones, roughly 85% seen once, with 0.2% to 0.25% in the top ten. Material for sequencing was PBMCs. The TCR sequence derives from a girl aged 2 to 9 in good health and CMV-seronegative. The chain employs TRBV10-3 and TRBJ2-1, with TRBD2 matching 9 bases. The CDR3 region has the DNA TGTGCCATCAGTGAAGCCGGACTAGCGTATGAGCAGTTCTTC. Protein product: CAISEAGLAYEQFF.